The entry that follows covers one T cell receptor (beta chain) sequence. Data came from immunoSEQ multiplex PCR; TCRdb stores just in-frame clones and leaves some out. The table lists over 200,000 clones, about 85% of them singletons. Cohort placement rested on clinical history that participants reported themselves. The data derive from a study of blood T cell repertoires in COVID-19. Trimming shortened V by 5 bases and J by 9 bases, and 14 bases separated the two germline ends. CDR1 is SEHNR, CDR2 FQNEAQ, per germline (reference sequence). CDR3 length: 13 amino acids. The origin of this receptor is a man in his thirties or forties who had recovered from COVID-19. Sequenced material: PBMCs or T cells enriched from blood (not recorded which). The chain recombines TRBV7-9 with TRBJ1-5; D might be TRBD1 (6 bases). The CDR3 DNA sequence: TGTGCCAGCAGCGACACAGGGCTTTGGCCCCAGCATTTT. Its translation is CASSDTGLWPQHF.